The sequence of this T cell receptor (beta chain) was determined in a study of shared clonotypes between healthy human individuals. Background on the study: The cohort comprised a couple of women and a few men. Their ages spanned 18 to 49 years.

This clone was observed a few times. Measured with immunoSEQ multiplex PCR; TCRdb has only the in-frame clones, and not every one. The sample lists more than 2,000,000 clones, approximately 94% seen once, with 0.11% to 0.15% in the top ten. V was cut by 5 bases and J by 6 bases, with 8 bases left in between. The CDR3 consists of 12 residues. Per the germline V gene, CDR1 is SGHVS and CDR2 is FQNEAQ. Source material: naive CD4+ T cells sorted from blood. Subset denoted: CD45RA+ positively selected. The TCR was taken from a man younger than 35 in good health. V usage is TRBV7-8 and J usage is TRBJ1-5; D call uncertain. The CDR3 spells CASSPVGQPQHF. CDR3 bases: TGTGCCAGCAGCCCGGTGGGTCAGCCCCAGCATTTT.